This T cell receptor beta chain was recorded in a study of control samples from healthy donors and cancer patients. TCRdb's copy holds only in-frame clones and misses some; the assay was immunoSEQ multiplex PCR. Of 150,000 to 200,000 clones listed, almost 90% are singletons. V dropped 0 bases and J dropped 2 bases, with 6 bases sitting between them. The CDR3 is 14 residues long. Germline CDR1 reads SGHRS; CDR2 reads YFSETQ. Source material: blood. The receptor was isolated from a woman between 45 and 60 years old in good health. The V gene is TRBV5-1, the J gene TRBJ2-1; the D call may be TRBD1 or TRBD2 (5 bases each). DNA for the CDR3: TGCGCCAGCAGCTTGGGGGGACCCTACAATGAGCAGTTCTTC. It codes for CASSLGGPYNEQFF.